A single sample is the source of the 6 T cell receptor beta chains below, sequenced in a study of T-cell memory formation after mild COVID-19. A single record per CDR3 protein comes from TCRdb applying MiXCR to the 5' RACE reads. The repertoire holds about 310,000 distinct CDR3 sequences, with roughly a fifth as singletons. Sequencing was performed on PBMCs or a T cell subset sorted from them (not recorded which). These receptors were collected from a young man who had mild COVID-19 (a few samples of this study predate the infection). Cell type and time point are not known.

This chain connects TRBV20-1 to TRBJ2-1; unclear D gene. CDR3 length: 15 residues. Germline CDR1 reads DFQATT; CDR2 reads SNEGSKA (reference sequence). The germline V and J ends were trimmed by 0 bases and 6 bases, with 15 bases remaining between them. The CDR3 region has the DNA TGCAGTGCTAGAGATGAGCCTGGGATTGTCAATGAGCAGTTCTTC. As protein: CSARDEPGIVNEQFF.

This clonotype was observed a handful of times. V usage is TRBV6-2 or TRBV6-3 and J usage is TRBJ1-1; no reliable D call. CDR3 length: 14 amino acids. Per germline, CDR1 MNHEY and CDR2 SVGEGT. Trimming stripped 5 bases from V and 5 bases from J, with 15 bases between. CDR3 in DNA: TGTGCCAGCAGTGGGCTGAAAACCGGGACTGAAGCTTTCTTT. This translates into CASSGLKTGTEAFF.

This clonotype was seen more than once but under ten times. The chain combines TRBV5-1 with TRBJ1-6; no clear D. CDR3 length: 14 residues. Germline assignment: CDR1 SGHRS and CDR2 YFSETQ. Between the trimmed V and J ends, which lost 0 bases and 8 bases, there was a span of 9 bases. CDR3 DNA: TGCGCCAGCAGCTTGGGTCTCCGGGATTCACCCCTCCACTTT. Protein product: CASSLGLRDSPLHF.

There are a few counts of this clonotype. V and J are TRBV29-1 and TRBJ1-1; D is uncertain. Trimming removed 7 bases at V and 4 bases at J, with 19 bases between. This CDR3 comprises 14 residues. CDR1 is SQVTM and CDR2 is ANQGSEA in the germline V gene. This CDR3 reads CSATVRVEGTEAFF. The CDR3 DNA is TGCAGCGCCACGGTCCGGGTGGAGGGCACTGAAGCTTTCTTT.

This clonotype was found a few times. The V and J genes are TRBV7-9 and TRBJ2-5, with 8 bases aligning to TRBD2. With 4 bases clipped from V and 5 bases from J, the junction kept 12 bases outside the gene matches. Germline V gives CDR1 SEHNR, CDR2 FQNEAQ (reference sequence). This CDR3 contains 16 residues. The CDR3 sequence: CASSSLRDKREETQYF. As DNA, the CDR3 is TGTGCCAGCAGCTCCCTCCGGGACAAGCGGGAGGAGACCCAGTACTTC.

The chain carries TRBV7-9 and TRBJ2-3; 7 positions agree with TRBD1. This CDR3 has 16 residues. Germline V gene sequence: CDR1 SEHNR, CDR2 FQNEAQ (reference sequence). With 5 bases clipped from V and 3 bases from J, the junction kept 11 bases outside the gene matches. The CDR3 bases are TGTGCCAGCAGCCCCCCAGAGGGGGCAAAGACAGATACGCAGTATTTT. This translates into CASSPPEGAKTDTQYF.